One sample yielded the 4 T cell receptor beta chains listed below, sequenced in a study of breast tumors, draining lymph nodes, adjacent tissues. The lymph nodes were axillary draining lymph nodes from breast cancer patients. TCRdb itself ran the multiplex PCR reads through MiXCR, one entry per CDR3 protein. In the table there are around 140,000 distinct CDR3 sequences, 30% to 35% of which are singletons. The sample comprised axillary lymph node tissue. Receptor source: a female donor with breast cancer. Some clones in this sample may be carry-over from other donors' samples.

This clonotype was seen many times. This sequence joins TRBV18 and TRBJ2-1, with D possibly being TRBD2 (5 bases). CDR1 and CDR2 from the germline V gene are KGHSH and LQKENI. The CDR3 is 12 amino acids. Trimming shortened V by 4 bases and J by 6 bases, and 7 bases separated the two germline ends. The CDR3 reads CASSQRGNEQFF. In DNA, the CDR3 is TGTGCCAGCTCACAACGGGGCAATGAGCAGTTCTTC.

This clonotype was seen ten or more times. CDR3 residues: CATNRGVDQPQHF. The CDR3 DNA sequence: TGTGCCACCAACAGGGGTGTAGATCAGCCCCAGCATTTT. The V call is TRBV19, the J call TRBJ1-5, with 7 bases that match TRBD1. The germline CDR1 and CDR2 sequences are LNHDA and SQIVND (reference sequence). The CDR3 has 13 residues. V lost 10 bases and J lost 5; bases outside the gene matches: 8.

A few counts support this clonotype. The chain is built from TRBV28 and TRBJ1-1, with a weak D call TRBD1 (5 bases). The CDR3 totals 13 residues. Germline V gene data show CDR1 as MDHEN and CDR2 as SYDVKM. The V gene lost 7 bases and the J gene lost 10 bases, with 19 bases spanning the gap. The CDR3 sequence is CASTPWGRGRAFF. In nucleotides, the CDR3 is TGTGCCAGCACACCTTGGGGACGAGGAAGAGCTTTCTTT.

This chain links TRBV9 with TRBJ2-5; 8 positions agree with TRBD2. The V gene's germline CDR1 is SGDLS and CDR2 YYNGEE. This CDR3 region has 13 residues. J was trimmed by 4 bases and V by 4 bases; bases with no gene match: 3. CDR3 protein: CASSSTSAETQYF. CDR3 bases: TGTGCCAGCAGCTCGACTAGCGCAGAGACCCAGTACTTC. Based on the CDR3 plus reference TRBV9 and TRBJ2-5, the full variable domain is DSGVTQTPKHLITATGQRVTLRCSPRSGDLSVYWYQQSLDQGLQFLIQYYNGEERAKGNILERFSAQQFPDLHSELNLSSLELGDSALYFCASSSTSAETQYFGPGTRLLVL.